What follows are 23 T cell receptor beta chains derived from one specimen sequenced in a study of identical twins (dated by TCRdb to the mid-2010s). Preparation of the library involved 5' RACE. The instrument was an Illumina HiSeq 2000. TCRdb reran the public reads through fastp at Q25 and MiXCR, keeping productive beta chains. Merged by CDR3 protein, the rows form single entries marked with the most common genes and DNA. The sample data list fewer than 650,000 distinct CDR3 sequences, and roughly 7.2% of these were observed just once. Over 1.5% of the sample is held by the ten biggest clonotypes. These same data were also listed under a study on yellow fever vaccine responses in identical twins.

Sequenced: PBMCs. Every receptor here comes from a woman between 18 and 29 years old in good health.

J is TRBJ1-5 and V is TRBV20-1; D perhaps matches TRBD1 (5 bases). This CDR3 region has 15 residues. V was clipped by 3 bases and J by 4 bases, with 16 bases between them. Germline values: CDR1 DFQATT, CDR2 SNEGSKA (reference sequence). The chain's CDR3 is CSARRRAEHNQPQHF. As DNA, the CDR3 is TGCAGTGCTAGGCGCAGGGCCGAACATAATCAGCCCCAGCATTTT.

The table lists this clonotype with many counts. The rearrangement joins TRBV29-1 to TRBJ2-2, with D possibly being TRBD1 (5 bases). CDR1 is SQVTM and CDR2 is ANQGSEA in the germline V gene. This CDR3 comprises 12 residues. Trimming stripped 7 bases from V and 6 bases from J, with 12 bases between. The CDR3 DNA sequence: TGCAGCGCCATGACAGCTCCCGGGGAGCTGTTTTTT. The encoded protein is CSAMTAPGELFF.

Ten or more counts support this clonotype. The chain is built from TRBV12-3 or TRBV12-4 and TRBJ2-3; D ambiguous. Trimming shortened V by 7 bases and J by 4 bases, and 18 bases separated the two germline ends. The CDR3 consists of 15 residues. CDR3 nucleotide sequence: TGTGCCAGCACCCCAGGCGCCGAGACCGCAGATACGCAGTATTTT. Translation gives CASTPGAETADTQYF.

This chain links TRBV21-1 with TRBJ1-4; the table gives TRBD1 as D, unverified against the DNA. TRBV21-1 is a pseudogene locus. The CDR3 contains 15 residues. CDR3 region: CASSKRTGLRQKLFF. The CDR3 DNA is TGTGCCAGCAGCAAAAGAACAGGGTTGAGGCAAAAACTGTTTTTT.

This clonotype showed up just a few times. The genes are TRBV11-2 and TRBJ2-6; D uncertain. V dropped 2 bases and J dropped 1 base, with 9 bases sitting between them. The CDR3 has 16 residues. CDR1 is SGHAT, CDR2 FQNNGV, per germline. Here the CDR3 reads CASSLRVGSGANVLTF. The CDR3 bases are TGTGCCAGCAGCTTACGGGTTGGGTCTGGGGCCAACGTCCTGACTTTC.

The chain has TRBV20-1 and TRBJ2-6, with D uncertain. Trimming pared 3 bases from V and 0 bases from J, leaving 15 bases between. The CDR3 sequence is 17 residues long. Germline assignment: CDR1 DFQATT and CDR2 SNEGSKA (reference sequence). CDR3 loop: CSASSSTQSSGANVLTF. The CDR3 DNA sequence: TGCAGTGCTAGTTCGTCCACGCAAAGCTCTGGGGCCAACGTCCTGACTTTC.

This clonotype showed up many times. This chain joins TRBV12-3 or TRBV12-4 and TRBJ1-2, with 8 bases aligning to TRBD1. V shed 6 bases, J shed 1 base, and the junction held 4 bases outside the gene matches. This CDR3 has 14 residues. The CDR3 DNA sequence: TGTGCCAGCAGGCCCGGACAGGGTAACTATGGCTACACCTTC. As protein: CASRPGQGNYGYTF.

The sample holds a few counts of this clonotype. CDR3 DNA sequence: TGCAGTGCTAGAGATCCTCCGGGACAGCTCGTCTATGGCTACACCTTC. Translation gives CSARDPPGQLVYGYTF. The genes are TRBV20-1 and TRBJ1-2; 7 nucleotides align to TRBD1. The CDR3 has 16 amino acids. Germline trimming cut 0 bases from V and 4 bases from J; bases unmatched to any gene: 11. Per the germline V gene, CDR1 is DFQATT and CDR2 is SNEGSKA (reference sequence).

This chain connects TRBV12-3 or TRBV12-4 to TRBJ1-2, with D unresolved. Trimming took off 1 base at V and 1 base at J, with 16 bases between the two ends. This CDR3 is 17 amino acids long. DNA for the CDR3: TGTGCCAGCAGTTTAGATTCGTTTCTTGGGAGTAACTATGGCTACACCTTC. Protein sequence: CASSLDSFLGSNYGYTF.

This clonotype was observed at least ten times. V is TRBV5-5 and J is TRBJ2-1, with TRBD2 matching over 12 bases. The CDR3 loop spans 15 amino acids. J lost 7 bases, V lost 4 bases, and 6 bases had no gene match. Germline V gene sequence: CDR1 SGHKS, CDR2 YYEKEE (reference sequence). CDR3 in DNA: TGTGCCAGCAGCATACTAGCGGGAGGCACGAATGAGCAGTTCTTC. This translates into CASSILAGGTNEQFF.

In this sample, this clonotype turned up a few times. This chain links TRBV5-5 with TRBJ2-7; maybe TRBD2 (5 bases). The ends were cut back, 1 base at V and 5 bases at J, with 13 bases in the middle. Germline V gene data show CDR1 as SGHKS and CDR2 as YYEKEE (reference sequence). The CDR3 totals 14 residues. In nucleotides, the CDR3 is TGTGCCAGCAGCTTGAGATACGGGGTGGACGAGCAGTACGTC. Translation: CASSLRYGVDEQYV.

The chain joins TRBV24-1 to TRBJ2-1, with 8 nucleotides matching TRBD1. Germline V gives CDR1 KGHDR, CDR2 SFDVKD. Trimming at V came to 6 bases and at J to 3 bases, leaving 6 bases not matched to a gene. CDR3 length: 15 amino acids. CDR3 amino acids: CATSTRTGIYNEQFF. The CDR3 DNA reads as TGTGCCACCAGTACAAGGACAGGGATCTACAATGAGCAGTTCTTC.

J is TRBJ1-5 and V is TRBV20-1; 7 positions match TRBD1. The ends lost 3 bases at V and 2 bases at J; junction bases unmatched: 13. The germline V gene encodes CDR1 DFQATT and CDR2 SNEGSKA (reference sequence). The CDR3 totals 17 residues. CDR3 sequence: CSASRRQGGFGNQPQHF. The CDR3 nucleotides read TGCAGTGCTAGCAGGAGACAGGGAGGTTTCGGCAATCAGCCCCAGCATTTT.

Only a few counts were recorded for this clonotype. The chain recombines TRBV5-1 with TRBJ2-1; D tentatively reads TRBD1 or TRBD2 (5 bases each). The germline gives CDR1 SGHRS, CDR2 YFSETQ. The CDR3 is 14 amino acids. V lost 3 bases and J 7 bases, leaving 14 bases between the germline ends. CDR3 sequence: CASSSRDPRNEQFF. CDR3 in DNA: TGCGCCAGCAGCTCCCGGGACCCCCGTAATGAGCAGTTCTTC.

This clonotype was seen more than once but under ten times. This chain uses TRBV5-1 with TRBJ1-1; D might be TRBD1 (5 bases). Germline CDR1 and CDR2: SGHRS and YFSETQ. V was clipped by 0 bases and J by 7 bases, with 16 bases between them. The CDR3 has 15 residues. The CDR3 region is CASSLGAWDDSEAFF. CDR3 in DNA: TGCGCCAGCAGCTTGGGAGCCTGGGACGACAGTGAAGCTTTCTTT.

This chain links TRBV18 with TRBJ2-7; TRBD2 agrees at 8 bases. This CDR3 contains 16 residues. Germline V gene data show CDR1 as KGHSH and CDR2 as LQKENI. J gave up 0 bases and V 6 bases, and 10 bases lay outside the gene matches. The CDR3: CASSLTGTRGSYEQYF. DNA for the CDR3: TGTGCCAGCTCCCTGACCGGGACTAGGGGCTCCTACGAGCAGTACTTC.

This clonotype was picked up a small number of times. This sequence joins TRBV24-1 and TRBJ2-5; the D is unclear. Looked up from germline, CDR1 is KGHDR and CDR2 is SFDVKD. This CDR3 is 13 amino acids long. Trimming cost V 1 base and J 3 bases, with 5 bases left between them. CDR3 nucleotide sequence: TGTGCCACCAGTGATTTCGAGGAAGAGACCCAGTACTTC. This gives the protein CATSDFEEETQYF.

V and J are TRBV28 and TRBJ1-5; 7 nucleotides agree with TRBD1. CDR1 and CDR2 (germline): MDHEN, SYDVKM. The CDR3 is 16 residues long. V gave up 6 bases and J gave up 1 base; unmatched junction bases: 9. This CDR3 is CASSPPGGSSNQPQHF. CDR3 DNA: TGTGCCAGCAGCCCCCCAGGGGGATCGAGCAATCAGCCCCAGCATTTT.

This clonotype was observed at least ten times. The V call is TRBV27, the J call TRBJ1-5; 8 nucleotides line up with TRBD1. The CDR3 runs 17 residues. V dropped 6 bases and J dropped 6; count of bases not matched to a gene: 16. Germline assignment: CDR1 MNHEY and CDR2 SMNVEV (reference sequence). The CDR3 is CASSPKTGTGIGQPQHF. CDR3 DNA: TGTGCCAGCAGCCCCAAAACCGGGACAGGAATCGGTCAGCCCCAGCATTTT.

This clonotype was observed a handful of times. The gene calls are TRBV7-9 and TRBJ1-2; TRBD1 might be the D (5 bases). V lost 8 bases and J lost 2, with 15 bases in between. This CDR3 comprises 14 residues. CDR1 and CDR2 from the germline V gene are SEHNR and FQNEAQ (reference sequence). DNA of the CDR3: TGTGCCAGCGAGAGTTTTGGGGCCAACTATGGCTACACCTTC. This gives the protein CASESFGANYGYTF. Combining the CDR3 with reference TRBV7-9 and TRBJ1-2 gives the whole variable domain DTGVSQNPRHKITKRGQNVTFRCDPISEHNRLYWYRQTLGQGPEFLTYFQNEAQLEKSRLLSDRFSAERPKGSFSTLEIQRTEQGDSAMYLCASESFGANYGYTFGSGTRLTVV.

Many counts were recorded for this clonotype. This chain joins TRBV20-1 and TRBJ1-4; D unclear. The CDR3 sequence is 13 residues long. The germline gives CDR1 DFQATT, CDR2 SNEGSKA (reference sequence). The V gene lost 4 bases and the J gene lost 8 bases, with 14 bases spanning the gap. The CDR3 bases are TGCAGTGCTATCGGGCCAGCGGAAGAAAAACTGTTTTTT. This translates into CSAIGPAEEKLFF.

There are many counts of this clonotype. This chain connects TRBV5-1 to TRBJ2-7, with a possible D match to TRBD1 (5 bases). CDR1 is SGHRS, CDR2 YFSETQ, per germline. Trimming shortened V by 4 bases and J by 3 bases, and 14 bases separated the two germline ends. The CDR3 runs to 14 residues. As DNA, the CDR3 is TGCGCCAGCAGCGAAGGGGCAGCAAACTACGAGCAGTACGTC. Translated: CASSEGAANYEQYV.

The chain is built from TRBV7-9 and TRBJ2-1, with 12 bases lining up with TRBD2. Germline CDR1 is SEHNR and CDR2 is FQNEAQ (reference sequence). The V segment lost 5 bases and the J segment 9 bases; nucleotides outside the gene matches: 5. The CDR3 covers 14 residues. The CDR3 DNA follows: TGTGCCAGCAGCCGGACTAGCGGGACCTTTGAGCAGTTCTTC. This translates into CASSRTSGTFEQFF.